The 3 T cell receptor beta chains listed next were all sequenced from one sample in a study of untreated major depressive disorder. Study outcomes and limitations: Depressed patients' CD4+ T cells carried increased TRBV05-01 (Vbeta 5.1) usage versus control CD4+ T cells.

Their recognized antigens are unknown. This table comes from immunoSEQ multiplex PCR, and its TCRdb copy is limited to in-frame clones, with some not included. This table has approximately 25,000 clones, around 90% appearing once. Specimen: CD4+ T cells from PBMCs. The receptors shown here come from a woman aged 30 to 39 with major depressive disorder.

The rearrangement joins TRBV7-2 to TRBJ2-3, with 10 nucleotides matching TRBD2. The J segment lost 0 bases and the V segment lost 3 bases, leaving 9 bases of the junction unmatched. In germline, CDR1 is SGHTA, CDR2 FQGNSA. CDR3 size: 18 residues. CDR3 sequence reads: CASSFPGLAIPSTDTQYF. CDR3 coding DNA: TGTGCCAGCAGCTTTCCGGGACTAGCGATCCCTAGCACAGATACGCAGTATTTT.

As DNA, the CDR3 is TGCGCCAGCAGCCAAGATATCGGGAACCAAGAGACCCAGTACTTC. Its protein is CASSQDIGNQETQYF. V is TRBV4-3 and J is TRBJ2-5, with D possibly TRBD2 on 5 matching bases. This CDR3 region has 15 residues. The germline CDR1 and CDR2 sequences are LGHNA and YSLEER. V was shortened by 0 bases and J by 0 bases, with 8 bases between the two germline ends.

This clone was seen only a few times. The rearrangement joins TRBV4-2 to TRBJ1-5, with D uncertain. This CDR3 is 15 amino acids long. V was pared by 1 base and J by 4 bases, with 11 bases between. The germline CDR1 and CDR2 sequences are LGHNA and YNFKEQ. This chain's CDR3 is CASSQVWGGNQPQHF. In DNA form, the CDR3 reads TGTGCCAGCAGCCAAGTTTGGGGAGGAAATCAGCCCCAGCATTTT.